This T cell receptor beta chain was observed in a study of blood T cell repertoires in COVID-19. Germline V gene sequence: CDR1 MGHRA, CDR2 YSYEKL. Trimming took 3 bases from V and 5 from J; bases not matched to a gene: 11. The CDR3 covers 16 residues. This table comes from immunoSEQ multiplex PCR, and its TCRdb copy is limited to in-frame clones, with some not included. The table lists roughly 260,000 clones, nearly 90% of them singletons, with 2% to 2.5% in the top ten. Sequencing input: peripheral blood. The receptor's source is a woman in her forties who had recovered from COVID-19. The gene calls are TRBV4-1 and TRBJ2-7, with 9 bases fitting TRBD2. The DNA for the CDR3 is TGCGCCAGCAGCCAGAATAGCGGGACTAGCCTAAACGAGCAGTACTTC. Its protein product is CASSQNSGTSLNEQYF.